Each of the 20 T cell receptor beta chains below was sequenced from the same sample in a study of shared clonotypes between healthy human individuals. TCRdb's copy holds only in-frame clones and misses some; the assay was immunoSEQ multiplex PCR. The sample yields roughly 2.2 million clones, approximately 93% seen once. Sequencing was done on a sample of naive CD4+ T cells from PBMCs. Subset defined: CD45RA+ positively selected. The receptors were gathered from a man aged 18 to 35 in good health. Some clones in this sample may be carry-over from other donors' samples.

CDR3 DNA sequence: TGTGCCATCGGTAATAGCGGGAGTTCAGATACGCAGTATTTT. This translates into CAIGNSGSSDTQYF. The V call is TRBV10-3, the J call TRBJ2-3, with 9 bases identical to TRBD2. Per the germline V gene, CDR1 is ENHRY and CDR2 is SYGVKD. The ends lost 8 bases at V and 4 bases at J; junction bases unmatched: 7. This CDR3 has 14 amino acids.

The J gene is TRBJ2-5, the V gene TRBV11-3, with TRBD2 matching 11 bases. V lost 3 bases, J lost 3 bases, and 0 bases stayed unmatched. This CDR3 has 14 residues. Germline lookup yields CDR1 SGHNT and CDR2 YENEEA. The CDR3 DNA follows: TGTGCCAGCAGCTTGACTAGCGGGAAAGAGACCCAGTACTTC. It encodes CASSLTSGKETQYF.

The table lists this clone with a count of one. The V and J genes are TRBV7-2 and TRBJ1-5; no firm D call. Trimming took off 4 bases at V and 5 bases at J, with 9 bases between the two ends. The germline CDR1 and CDR2 sequences are SGHTA and FQGNSA. The CDR3 has 13 amino acids. In DNA form, the CDR3 reads TGTGCCAGCAGCTCAGACGGGTATCAGCCCCAGCATTTT. It translates to CASSSDGYQPQHF.

The CDR3, as DNA: TGTGCCACCAGCAGAGATTCGAGGGGGAGCCAGCCCCAGCATTTT. It encodes CATSRDSRGSQPQHF. The rearrangement links TRBV15 to TRBJ1-5, with D possibly being TRBD1 (6 bases). There are 15 residues in the CDR3. Germline CDR1 and CDR2: LNHNV and YYDKDF (reference sequence). The germline V and J ends were trimmed by 0 bases and 7 bases, with 13 bases remaining between them.

The rearrangement links TRBV29-1 to TRBJ2-1; 7 bases are shared with TRBD2. Germline V gene lookup returns CDR1 SQVTM and CDR2 ANQGSEA. V lost 3 bases, J lost 9 bases, and 23 bases stayed unmatched. CDR3 length equals 18 residues. Here the CDR3 DNA reads TGCAGCGTTGATAGCCGGGCGGCCGGGACTATAATAGTCGGTGAGCAGTTCTTC. Amino acids: CSVDSRAAGTIIVGEQFF.

The V call is TRBV27, the J call TRBJ2-1; TRBD1 matches 7 bases. Trimming removed 6 bases from V and 3 bases from J; junction bases left unmatched: 14. Germline-derived CDR1 and CDR2 are MNHEY and SMNVEV (reference sequence). This CDR3 has 17 residues. The CDR3 reads CASSPPIEGAGYNEQFF. CDR3 DNA sequence: TGTGCCAGCAGCCCACCGATTGAGGGGGCCGGCTACAATGAGCAGTTCTTC.

V is TRBV14 and J is TRBJ1-1, with D possibly matching TRBD1 (5 bases). This CDR3 spans 12 amino acids. CDR1 is SGHDN, CDR2 FVKESK, per germline. V was shortened by 4 bases and J by 3 bases, with 6 bases between the two germline ends. CDR3 DNA: TGTGCCAGCAGCCTCAGGGACACTGAAGCTTTCTTT. Translation gives CASSLRDTEAFF.

This chain uses TRBV5-1 with TRBJ2-3; 11 bases line up with TRBD2. Germline V gives CDR1 SGHRS, CDR2 YFSETQ. Trimming cost V 4 bases and J 1 base; bases outside gene matches: 2. This CDR3 contains 15 residues. CDR3: CASSGTSGRTDTQYF. The DNA of the CDR3 is TGCGCCAGCAGCGGGACTAGCGGACGCACAGATACGCAGTATTTT. Drawing the rest from reference TRBV5-1 and TRBJ2-3, the complete variable domain is KAGVTQTPRYLIKTRGQQVTLSCSPISGHRSVSWYQQTPGQGLQFLFEYFSETQRNKGNFPGRFSGRQFSNSRSEMNVSTLELGDSALYLCASSGTSGRTDTQYFGPGTRLTVL.

This chain joins TRBV6-4 and TRBJ2-5, with D maybe TRBD2 (6 bases). Germline V gene sequence: CDR1 MRHNA, CDR2 SNTAGT. V was cut by 4 bases and J by 5 bases, with 17 bases left in between. The CDR3 has 15 residues. Here the CDR3 DNA reads TGTGCCAGCAGTGGCGGGAACAGCGAAAGGGAGACCCAGTACTTC. Its translation: CASSGGNSERETQYF.

V usage is TRBV27 and J usage is TRBJ1-5; TRBD1 agrees at 7 bases. This CDR3 is built from 14 residues. The germline V gene encodes CDR1 MNHEY and CDR2 SMNVEV (reference sequence). The junction had 5 bases not matched to a gene; V was cut back by 6 bases and J by 3 bases. The CDR3 coding sequence is TGTGCCAGCAGCCCGGGACAGTACAATCAGCCCCAGCATTTT. Translating gives CASSPGQYNQPQHF.

This chain connects TRBV14 to TRBJ2-6, with 7 nucleotides matching TRBD1. This CDR3 region has 18 residues. Trimming at V came to 4 bases and at J to 4 bases, leaving 13 bases not matched to a gene. CDR1 SGHDN and CDR2 FVKESK come from the germline V gene. CDR3 in DNA: TGTGCCAGCAGCCTTCTTCCGGCAGGGGGATCCGGGGCCAACGTCCTGACTTTC. Translating gives CASSLLPAGGSGANVLTF.

CDR3 in amino acids: CASGRFGGTYEQYF. CDR3 sequence (DNA): TGTGCCAGCGGCCGGTTTGGCGGGACCTACGAGCAGTACTTC. The V gene is TRBV6-1, the J gene TRBJ2-7; D might be TRBD2 (6 bases). This CDR3 region has 14 residues. The germline V gene encodes CDR1 MNHNS and CDR2 SASEGT. The ends were cut back, 8 bases at V and 2 bases at J, with 16 bases in the middle.

The CDR3 here is CASTQGLAGDNEQFF. The CDR3 DNA is TGTGCCAGCACCCAAGGACTAGCGGGAGACAATGAGCAGTTCTTC. The V and J genes are TRBV6-5 and TRBJ2-1; 13 nucleotides agree with TRBD2. This CDR3 comprises 15 residues. J lost 5 bases, V lost 7 bases, and 5 bases had no gene match. Germline V CDR1 and CDR2: MNHEY, SVGAGI.

This rearrangement joins TRBV10-3 to TRBJ2-3, with 7 bases matching TRBD1. Trimming took 4 bases from V and 2 from J; bases not matched to a gene: 9. Germline V gene sequence: CDR1 ENHRY, CDR2 SYGVKD. CDR3 size: 16 residues. For the CDR3, the DNA is TGTGCCATCAGTGGGGGACAGAGGGGAGTCACAGATACGCAGTATTTT. This translates into CAISGGQRGVTDTQYF.

The CDR3 loop reads CASRPDGSSGNTIYF. In DNA, the CDR3 is TGTGCCAGCAGACCAGACGGGAGCTCTGGAAACACCATATATTTT. V gene TRBV6-5 combines with J gene TRBJ1-3, with D hard to call. Germline V gene sequence: CDR1 MNHEY, CDR2 SVGAGI. The germline V and J ends were trimmed by 6 bases and 0 bases, with 12 bases remaining between them. CDR3 size: 15 residues.

As for this clone: The same CDR3 also results from other DNA sequences found in this sample. The chain links TRBV19 to TRBJ2-4; D may be TRBD2 (6 bases). Trimming cost V 0 bases and J 0 bases, with 9 bases left between them. The germline CDR1 and CDR2 sequences are LNHDA and SQIVND (reference sequence). The CDR3 is 16 amino acids. In DNA, the CDR3 is TGTGCCAGTAGTATAGATCTGGGACTAGCCAAAAACATTCAGTACTTC. Its protein is CASSIDLGLAKNIQYF.

The rearrangement links TRBV2 to TRBJ1-1; TRBD1 is a possible D gene (5 bases). CDR1 and CDR2 from the germline V gene are SNHLY and FYNNEI. V lost 1 base to trimming and J lost 1 base, with 13 bases between them. This CDR3 spans 16 amino acids. The CDR3 DNA follows: TGTGCCAGCAGTGAAGGGTGGGGGGAGCGGAACACTGAAGCTTTCTTT. Encoded protein: CASSEGWGERNTEAFF.

The J gene is TRBJ2-3, the V gene TRBV5-1; D is unclear. This CDR3 is built from 14 residues. V was cut by 4 bases and J by 3 bases, with 12 bases left in between. CDR1 SGHRS and CDR2 YFSETQ come from the germline V gene. The CDR3 sequence: CASSKGSLTDTQYF. DNA of the CDR3: TGCGCCAGCAGCAAAGGGTCGCTAACAGATACGCAGTATTTT.

The V and J genes are TRBV4-1 and TRBJ2-3, with D unresolved. The CDR3 sequence is 13 residues long. Germline lookup yields CDR1 MGHRA and CDR2 YSYEKL. V was cut by 1 base and J by 3 bases, with 5 bases left in between. This CDR3 reads CASSQAVTDTQYF. As DNA, the CDR3 is TGCGCCAGCAGCCAAGCTGTTACAGATACGCAGTATTTT.

The chain carries TRBV9 and TRBJ2-3; TRBD2 agrees at 7 bases. CDR3 length equals 16 residues. From germline, CDR1 is SGDLS and CDR2 YYNGEE. Trimming took 0 bases from V and 2 from J; bases not matched to a gene: 6. The CDR3 coding sequence is TGTGCCAGCAGCGTAGGCCTAGCGGACCCCACAGATACGCAGTATTTT. This translates into CASSVGLADPTDTQYF.